The 23 T cell receptor beta chains below all came from one sample that was sequenced in a study of blood T cell repertoires in COVID-19. Only in-frame clones appear in the TCRdb table, and some are missing; sequencing was by immunoSEQ multiplex PCR. The table has 240,000 or so clones, about 90% seen once. Sample: peripheral blood. All receptors come from a woman aged 25 to 45 who had recovered from COVID-19.

The genes are TRBV4-3 and TRBJ1-5, with 8 bases identical to TRBD1. V dropped 2 bases and J dropped 5; count of bases not matched to a gene: 14. Germline V gene sequence: CDR1 LGHNA, CDR2 YSLEER. The CDR3 sequence is 18 residues long. This CDR3 is CASSQSLTATGGHQPQHF. The CDR3 nucleotides are TGCGCCAGCAGCCAATCCCTAACCGCTACAGGGGGGCATCAGCCCCAGCATTTT.

V usage is TRBV4-2 and J usage is TRBJ1-1; D unresolved. This CDR3 is 11 amino acids long. The germline CDR1 and CDR2 sequences are LGHNA and YNFKEQ. V was shortened by 1 base and J by 11 bases, with 8 bases between the two germline ends. CDR3 nucleotide sequence: TGTGCCAGCAGCCAAGCGGAGAGGGCTTTCTTT. Translated, it gives CASSQAERAFF.

The V gene is TRBV5-6, the J gene TRBJ2-3; the match to TRBD2 covers 8 bases. J lost 3 bases, V lost 1 base, and 1 base had no gene match. Per germline, CDR1 SGHDT and CDR2 YYEEEE. The length of the CDR3 is 14 residues. The CDR3 DNA reads TGTGCCAGCAGCTTGCGGGGGGGGACAGATACGCAGTATTTT. It is translated as CASSLRGGTDTQYF.

The J gene is TRBJ2-7, the V gene TRBV5-3; 9 nucleotides agree with TRBD1. TRBV5-3 is classed as an ORF, of uncertain function. V shed 4 bases and J 3 bases; nucleotides not matched to a gene: 8. This CDR3 contains 15 residues. CDR3 sequence (DNA): TGTGCCAGAAGCCTGGGACAGGGTAGGGTCTACGAGCAGTACTTC. This translates into CARSLGQGRVYEQYF.

In its sample, this clone was seen once. The chain has TRBV12-5 and TRBJ1-5, with D unresolved. Germline V lookup: CDR1 LGHNT, CDR2 FRNRAP. V was trimmed by 3 bases and J by 5 bases, leaving 20 bases between them. The CDR3 contains 17 residues. CDR3 loop: CASGFIEEGTGYQPQHF. CDR3 DNA sequence: TGTGCTAGTGGTTTCATTGAAGAAGGTACCGGGTATCAGCCCCAGCATTTT.

The chain uses TRBV19 and TRBJ2-5; 8 nucleotides line up with TRBD1. Germline V CDR1 and CDR2: LNHDA, SQIVND (reference sequence). The CDR3 has 12 residues. The J segment lost 5 bases and the V segment lost 11 bases, leaving 7 bases of the junction unmatched. CDR3 sequence reads: CAVGTGRETQYF. In nucleotides, the CDR3 is TGTGCCGTCGGGACAGGCCGGGAGACCCAGTACTTC.

V and J are TRBV7-2 and TRBJ2-7; D is unclear. The V gene's germline CDR1 is SGHTA and CDR2 FQGNSA. This CDR3 comprises 14 residues. Trimming took 1 base from V and 1 from J, leaving 8 bases between them. The CDR3 protein is CASSLGGTSYEQYF. Written as DNA, the CDR3 is TGTGCCAGCAGCTTAGGCGGCACTTCCTACGAGCAGTACTTC. Filled out from reference TRBV7-2 and TRBJ2-7, the complete variable domain reads GAGVSQSPSNKVTEKGKDVELRCDPISGHTALYWYRQSLGQGLEFLIYFQGNSAPDKSGLPSDRFSAERTGGSVSTLTIQRTQQEDSAVYLCASSLGGTSYEQYFGPGTRLTVT.

This chain links TRBV6-1 with TRBJ2-7; a possible D gene is TRBD2 (5 bases). The CDR3 spans 13 residues. V dropped 1 base and J dropped 7 bases, with 11 bases sitting between them. Germline V gene sequence: CDR1 MNHNS, CDR2 SASEGT. As DNA, the CDR3 is TGTGCCAGCAGTGAAGTGAGGGTGGAAGAGCAGTACTTC. Its translation is CASSEVRVEEQYF.

This chain connects TRBV24-1 to TRBJ2-1; D is undetermined. The V end lost 3 bases, the J end lost 0 bases, and 8 bases lay between the germline ends. This CDR3 has 15 residues. Germline CDR1 reads KGHDR; CDR2 reads SFDVKD. CDR3 nucleotides: TGTGCCACCAGTGATGGGTACAGCTCCTACAATGAGCAGTTCTTC. Its protein is CATSDGYSSYNEQFF.

The rearrangement links TRBV12-3 or TRBV12-4 to TRBJ2-7; D remains ambiguous. Trimming shortened V by 1 base and J by 3 bases, and 7 bases separated the two germline ends. This CDR3 comprises 13 residues. CDR3 coding DNA: TGTGCCAGCAGTTTAGTTGAGAGCTACGAGCAGTACTTC. Protein sequence: CASSLVESYEQYF.

The chain links TRBV15 to TRBJ2-7; a possible D gene is TRBD1 (6 bases). Germline V gene lookup returns CDR1 LNHNV and CDR2 YYDKDF (reference sequence). V was cut by 5 bases and J by 6 bases, with 26 bases left in between. The CDR3 runs to 17 residues. The CDR3 reads CATSEEDSASWLGEQYF. CDR3 nucleotide sequence: TGTGCCACCAGCGAAGAGGACAGTGCTTCATGGTTGGGCGAGCAGTACTTC.

This clone turned up a few times. The rearrangement uses TRBV18 and TRBJ1-5; TRBD1 matches at 7 bases. J lost 7 bases, V lost 4 bases, and 13 bases had no gene match. This CDR3 region has 16 residues. Germline loops: CDR1 KGHSH, CDR2 LQKENI. In nucleotides, the CDR3 is TGTGCCAGCTCACTTACGCGAGGGGGCAAGGACCAGCCCCAGCATTTT. Residues: CASSLTRGGKDQPQHF.

The chain carries TRBV5-1 and TRBJ2-1, with D perhaps TRBD2 (6 bases). V shed 10 bases and J shed 0 bases, with 17 bases lying between them. Germline V gene data show CDR1 as SGHRS and CDR2 as YFSETQ. The CDR3 is 15 residues long. The CDR3 DNA sequence: TGCGCCGCAGGCCCCGGCGGGACCTCCTACAATGAGCAGTTCTTC. Translating gives CAAGPGGTSYNEQFF. The full variable domain, rest sourced from reference TRBV5-1 and TRBJ2-1, is KAGVTQTPRYLIKTRGQQVTLSCSPISGHRSVSWYQQTPGQGLQFLFEYFSETQRNKGNFPGRFSGRQFSNSRSEMNVSTLELGDSALYLCAAGPGGTSYNEQFFGPGTRLTVL.

CDR3 amino acids: CASSLDRGLGSPYF. The DNA for the CDR3 is TGCGCCAGCAGCTTGGACAGGGGGCTGGGTTCGCCGTACTTC. The genes are TRBV5-1 and TRBJ2-7; TRBD1 agrees at 9 bases. Trimming took 0 bases from V and 12 from J; bases not matched to a gene: 10. From germline, CDR1 is SGHRS and CDR2 YFSETQ. CDR3 size: 14 residues.

The chain couples TRBV19 to TRBJ2-5; 9 bases match TRBD1. The CDR3 is 14 residues long. The ends lost 5 bases at V and 5 bases at J; junction bases unmatched: 6. Germline CDR1 LNHDA, CDR2 SQIVND (reference sequence). CDR3 sequence (DNA): TGTGCCAGTAGTGAGGGACAGGGAATGGAGACCCAGTACTTC. It yields the protein CASSEGQGMETQYF.

The chain employs TRBV28 and TRBJ2-3, with a possible D match to TRBD1 (6 bases). With 6 bases removed from V and 5 bases from J, the gap between germline ends came to 18 bases. Germline lookup yields CDR1 MDHEN and CDR2 SYDVKM. The CDR3 has 15 residues. The CDR3 nucleotides read TGTGCCAGCAGCGGACAGCCTATAGCAGGAGATACGCAGTATTTT. Residues: CASSGQPIAGDTQYF.

CDR3 in amino acids: CASSQGDSWTQRGNTIYF. CDR3 bases: TGCGCCAGCAGCCAAGGGGACTCCTGGACACAGAGGGGAAACACCATATATTTT. The V gene is TRBV4-1, the J gene TRBJ1-3; tentative D call: TRBD1 (5 bases). The CDR3 runs to 18 residues. V dropped 1 base and J dropped 4 bases, with 20 bases sitting between them. Per germline, CDR1 MGHRA and CDR2 YSYEKL.

The chain links TRBV2 to TRBJ1-6; D is ambiguous. The V end lost 3 bases, the J end lost 4 bases, and 7 bases lay between the germline ends. Germline V gene lookup returns CDR1 SNHLY and CDR2 FYNNEI. The CDR3 consists of 14 residues. The CDR3 loop is CASSELTYNSPLHF. The CDR3 nucleotides read TGTGCCAGCAGTGAGCTAACGTATAATTCACCCCTCCACTTT.

The chain recombines TRBV4-1 with TRBJ2-2, with D maybe TRBD1 (5 bases). The CDR3 spans 13 residues. V dropped 2 bases and J dropped 8 bases, with 9 bases sitting between them. Germline loops: CDR1 MGHRA, CDR2 YSYEKL. The CDR3: CASSQHQGGELFF. Here the CDR3 DNA reads TGCGCCAGCAGCCAACACCAGGGTGGGGAGCTGTTTTTT.

This sequence joins TRBV9 and TRBJ2-1; 8 nucleotides agree with TRBD2. J was trimmed by 7 bases and V by 3 bases; bases with no gene match: 3. Germline-derived CDR1 and CDR2 are SGDLS and YYNGEE. CDR3 size: 13 residues. CDR3 DNA: TGTGCCAGCAGCGCGGGGGGGCGAAATGAGCAGTTCTTC. Amino acid sequence: CASSAGGRNEQFF.

This clone has more than one count but fewer than ten. The chain joins TRBV7-9 to TRBJ1-1; the D gene is possibly TRBD1 (6 bases). The CDR3 runs 15 residues. Trimming stripped 5 bases from V and 0 bases from J, with 13 bases between. Germline V gene lookup returns CDR1 SEHNR and CDR2 FQNEAQ (reference sequence). CDR3 coding DNA: TGTGCCAGCAGCCCGACAGGCTGGATGAACACTGAAGCTTTCTTT. Translating it yields CASSPTGWMNTEAFF.

The chain links TRBV6-2 or TRBV6-3 to TRBJ2-3, with 7 bases fitting TRBD2. Germline CDR1 reads MNHEY; CDR2 reads SVGEGT. The CDR3 runs 15 residues. J lost 13 bases, V lost 5 bases, and 18 bases had no gene match. The CDR3, as DNA: TGTGCCAGCAGTAACCGAGCAGCGGGGAGTAAAGGGAAGTATTTT. Its protein product is CASSNRAAGSKGKYF.

J is TRBJ1-2 and V is TRBV4-3; 9 positions match TRBD1. The CDR3 totals 15 residues. In germline, CDR1 is LGHNA, CDR2 YSLEER. The trim removed 3 bases at V and 6 bases at J, leaving 8 bases unmatched. In DNA, the CDR3 is TGCGCCAGCAGCCAGAGGACAGGGGATTGGGATGGCTACACCTTC. It translates to CASSQRTGDWDGYTF.